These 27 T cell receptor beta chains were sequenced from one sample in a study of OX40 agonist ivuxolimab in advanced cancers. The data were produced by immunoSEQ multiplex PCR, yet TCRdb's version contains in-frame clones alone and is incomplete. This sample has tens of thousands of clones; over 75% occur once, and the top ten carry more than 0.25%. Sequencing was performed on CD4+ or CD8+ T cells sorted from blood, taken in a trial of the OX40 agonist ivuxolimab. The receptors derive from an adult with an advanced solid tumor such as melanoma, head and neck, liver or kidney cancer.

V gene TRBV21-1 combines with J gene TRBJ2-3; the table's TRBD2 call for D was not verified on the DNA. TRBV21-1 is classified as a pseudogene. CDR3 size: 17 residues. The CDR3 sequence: CALNWGGLVVSTDTQYF. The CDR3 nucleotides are TGTGCCCTCAATTGGGGGGGACTAGTTGTCTCCACAGATACGCAGTATTTT.

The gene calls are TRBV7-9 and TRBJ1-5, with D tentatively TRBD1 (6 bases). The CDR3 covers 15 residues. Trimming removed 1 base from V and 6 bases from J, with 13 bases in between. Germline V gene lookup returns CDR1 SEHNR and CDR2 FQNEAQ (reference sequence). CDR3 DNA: TGTGCCAGCAGCTTAGGTACAGGGCTAGGTCAGCCCCAGCATTTT. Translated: CASSLGTGLGQPQHF.

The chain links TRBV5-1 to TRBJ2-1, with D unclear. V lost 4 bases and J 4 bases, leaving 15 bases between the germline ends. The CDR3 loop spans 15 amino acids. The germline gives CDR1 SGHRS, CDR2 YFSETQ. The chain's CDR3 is CASSEMAGDYNEQFF. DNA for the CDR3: TGCGCCAGCAGCGAAATGGCTGGCGATTACAATGAGCAGTTCTTC.

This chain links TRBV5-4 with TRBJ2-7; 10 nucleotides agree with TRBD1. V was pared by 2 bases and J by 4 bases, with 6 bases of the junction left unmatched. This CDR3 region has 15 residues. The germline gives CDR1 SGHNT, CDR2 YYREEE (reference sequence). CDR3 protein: CASSLQDRGSYEQYF. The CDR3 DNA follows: TGTGCCAGCAGCTTACAGGACAGGGGGTCTTACGAGCAGTACTTC.

This chain's CDR3 is CASSHAGGFVPYEQYF. For the CDR3, the DNA is TGTGCCAGCAGCCACGCGGGGGGGTTCGTTCCCTACGAGCAGTACTTC. V usage is TRBV6-6 and J usage is TRBJ2-7; 9 bases are shared with TRBD2. CDR1 MNHNY and CDR2 SVGAGI come from the germline V gene (reference sequence). The CDR3 spans 16 residues. Trimming at V came to 6 bases and at J to 2 bases, leaving 11 bases not matched to a gene.

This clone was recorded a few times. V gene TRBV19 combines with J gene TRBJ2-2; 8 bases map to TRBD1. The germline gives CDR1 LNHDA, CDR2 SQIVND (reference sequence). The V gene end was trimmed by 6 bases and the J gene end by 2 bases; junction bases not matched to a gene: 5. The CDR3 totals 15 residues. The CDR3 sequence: CASRGTGYNTGELFF. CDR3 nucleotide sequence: TGTGCCAGTAGGGGGACAGGCTATAACACCGGGGAGCTGTTTTTT.

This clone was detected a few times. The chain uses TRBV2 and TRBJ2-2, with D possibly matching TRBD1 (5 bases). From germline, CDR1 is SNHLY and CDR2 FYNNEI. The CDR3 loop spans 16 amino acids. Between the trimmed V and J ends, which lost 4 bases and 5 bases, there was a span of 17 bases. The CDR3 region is CASSGGSTFGTGELFF. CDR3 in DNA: TGTGCCAGCAGTGGGGGCTCGACGTTTGGGACCGGGGAGCTGTTTTTT.

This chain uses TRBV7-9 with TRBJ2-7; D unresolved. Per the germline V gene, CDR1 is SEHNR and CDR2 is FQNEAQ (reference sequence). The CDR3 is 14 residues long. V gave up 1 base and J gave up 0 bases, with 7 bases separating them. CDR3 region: CASSLDPGSYEQYF. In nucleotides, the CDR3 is TGTGCCAGCAGCTTAGACCCGGGCTCCTACGAGCAGTACTTC.

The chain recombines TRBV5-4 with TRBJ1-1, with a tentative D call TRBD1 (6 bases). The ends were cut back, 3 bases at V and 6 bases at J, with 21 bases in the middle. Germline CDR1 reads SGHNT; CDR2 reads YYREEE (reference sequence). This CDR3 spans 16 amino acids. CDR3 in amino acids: CASSSRLLQGIPEAFF. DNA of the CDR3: TGTGCCAGCAGCTCCCGACTGCTACAGGGAATCCCTGAAGCTTTCTTT.

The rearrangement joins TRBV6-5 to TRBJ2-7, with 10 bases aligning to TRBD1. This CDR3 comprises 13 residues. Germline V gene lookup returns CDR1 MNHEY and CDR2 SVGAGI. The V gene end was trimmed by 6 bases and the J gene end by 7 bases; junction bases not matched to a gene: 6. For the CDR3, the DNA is TGTGCCAGCAGCCAGGACAGGGGGGTGGAGCAGTACTTC. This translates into CASSQDRGVEQYF.

For the CDR3, the DNA is TGTGCCAGCTCCCCGAATAGCTCTGGAAACACCATATATTTT. This translates into CASSPNSSGNTIYF. The chain links TRBV18 to TRBJ1-3; no reliable D call. The CDR3 spans 14 residues. Trimming pared 6 bases from V and 0 bases from J, leaving 9 bases between. Looked up from germline, CDR1 is KGHSH and CDR2 is LQKENI.

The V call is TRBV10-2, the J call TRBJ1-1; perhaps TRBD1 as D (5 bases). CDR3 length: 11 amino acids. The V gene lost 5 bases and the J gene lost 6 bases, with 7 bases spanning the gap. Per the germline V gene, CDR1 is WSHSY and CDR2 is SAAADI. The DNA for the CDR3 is TGCGCCAGCAGTATGGGGGCTGAAGCTTTCTTT. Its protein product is CASSMGAEAFF.

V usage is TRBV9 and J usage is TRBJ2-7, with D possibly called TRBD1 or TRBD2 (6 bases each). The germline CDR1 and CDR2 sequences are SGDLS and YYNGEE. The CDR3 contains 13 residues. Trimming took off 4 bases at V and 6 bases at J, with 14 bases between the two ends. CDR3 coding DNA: TGTGCCAGCAGCCCCTATAGGGGGGCCGAGCAGTACTTC. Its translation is CASSPYRGAEQYF.

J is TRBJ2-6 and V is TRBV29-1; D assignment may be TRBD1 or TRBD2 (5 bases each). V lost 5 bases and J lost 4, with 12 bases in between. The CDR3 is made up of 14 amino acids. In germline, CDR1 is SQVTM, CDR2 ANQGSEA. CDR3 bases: TGCAGCGTTCACGGGGCCGGGGGGGCCAACGTCCTGACTTTC. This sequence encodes CSVHGAGGANVLTF.

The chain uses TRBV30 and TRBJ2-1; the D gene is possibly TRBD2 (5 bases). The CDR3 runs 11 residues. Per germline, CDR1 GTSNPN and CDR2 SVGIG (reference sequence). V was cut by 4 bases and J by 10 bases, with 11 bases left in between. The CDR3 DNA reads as TGTGCCTGGAACAAGGGAGTGGAGCAGTTCTTC. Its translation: CAWNKGVEQFF.

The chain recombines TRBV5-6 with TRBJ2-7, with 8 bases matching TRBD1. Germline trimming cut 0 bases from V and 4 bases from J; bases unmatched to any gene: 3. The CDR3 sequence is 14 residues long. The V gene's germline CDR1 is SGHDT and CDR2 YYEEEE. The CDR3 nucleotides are TGTGCCAGCAGCTTGGACAGGGGGAGGTACGAGCAGTACTTC. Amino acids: CASSLDRGRYEQYF.

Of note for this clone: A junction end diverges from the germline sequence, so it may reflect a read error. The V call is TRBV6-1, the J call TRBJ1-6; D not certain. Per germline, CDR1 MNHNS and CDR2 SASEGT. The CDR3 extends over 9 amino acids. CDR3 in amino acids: CATPLRSGF. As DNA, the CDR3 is TGTGCCACCCCCCTGAGGTCCGGGTTT.

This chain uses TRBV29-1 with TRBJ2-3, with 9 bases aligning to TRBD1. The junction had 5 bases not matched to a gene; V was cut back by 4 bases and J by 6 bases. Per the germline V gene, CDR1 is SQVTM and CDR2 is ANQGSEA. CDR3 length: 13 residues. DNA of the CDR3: TGCAGCGTTGCGGGGACAGGGCGGGATACGCAGTATTTT. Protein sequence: CSVAGTGRDTQYF.

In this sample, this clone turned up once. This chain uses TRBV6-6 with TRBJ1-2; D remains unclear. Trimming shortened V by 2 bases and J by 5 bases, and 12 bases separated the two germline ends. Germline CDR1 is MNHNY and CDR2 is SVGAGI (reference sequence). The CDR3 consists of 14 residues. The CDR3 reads CASSYAGQEYGYTF. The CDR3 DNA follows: TGTGCCAGCAGTTACGCAGGCCAGGAGTATGGCTACACCTTC.

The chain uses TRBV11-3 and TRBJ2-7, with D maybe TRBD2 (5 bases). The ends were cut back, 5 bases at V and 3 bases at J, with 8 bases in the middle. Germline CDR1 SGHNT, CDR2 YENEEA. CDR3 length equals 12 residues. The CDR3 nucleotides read TGTGCCAGCAGCCGGGGAGACTACGAGCAGTACTTC. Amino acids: CASSRGDYEQYF.

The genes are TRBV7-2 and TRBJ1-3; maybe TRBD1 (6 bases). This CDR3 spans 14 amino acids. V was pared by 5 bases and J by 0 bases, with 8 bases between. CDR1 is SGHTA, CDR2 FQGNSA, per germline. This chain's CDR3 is CASSLQGSGNTIYF. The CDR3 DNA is TGTGCCAGCAGCCTACAGGGCTCTGGAAACACCATATATTTT.

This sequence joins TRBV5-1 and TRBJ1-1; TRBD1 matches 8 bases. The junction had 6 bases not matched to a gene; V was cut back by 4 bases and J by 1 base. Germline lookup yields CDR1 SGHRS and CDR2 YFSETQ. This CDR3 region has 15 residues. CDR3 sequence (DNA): TGCGCCAGCAGCCTACAGGACAGGGCGAACACTGAAGCTTTCTTT. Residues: CASSLQDRANTEAFF. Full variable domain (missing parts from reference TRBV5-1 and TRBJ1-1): KAGVTQTPRYLIKTRGQQVTLSCSPISGHRSVSWYQQTPGQGLQFLFEYFSETQRNKGNFPGRFSGRQFSNSRSEMNVSTLELGDSALYLCASSLQDRANTEAFFGQGTRLTVV.

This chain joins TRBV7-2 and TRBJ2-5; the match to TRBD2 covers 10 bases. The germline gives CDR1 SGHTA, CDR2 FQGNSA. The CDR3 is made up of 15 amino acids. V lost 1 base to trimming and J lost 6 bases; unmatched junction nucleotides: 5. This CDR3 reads CASSLVTSGVKTQYF. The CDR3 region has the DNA TGTGCCAGCAGCTTAGTCACTAGCGGGGTAAAGACCCAGTACTTC.

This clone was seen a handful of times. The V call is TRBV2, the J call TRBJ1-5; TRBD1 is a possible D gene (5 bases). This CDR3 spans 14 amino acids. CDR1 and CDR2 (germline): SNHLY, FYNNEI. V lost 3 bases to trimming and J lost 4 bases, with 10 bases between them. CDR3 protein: CASSEDMRNQPQHF. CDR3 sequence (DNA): TGTGCCAGCAGTGAGGACATGCGGAATCAGCCCCAGCATTTT.

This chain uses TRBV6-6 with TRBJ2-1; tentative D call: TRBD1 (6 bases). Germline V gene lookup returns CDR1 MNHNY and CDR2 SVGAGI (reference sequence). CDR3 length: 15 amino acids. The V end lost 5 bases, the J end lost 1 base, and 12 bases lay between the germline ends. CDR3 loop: CASSPSGQSYNEQFF. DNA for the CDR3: TGTGCCAGCAGTCCCTCTGGACAGTCCTACAATGAGCAGTTCTTC.

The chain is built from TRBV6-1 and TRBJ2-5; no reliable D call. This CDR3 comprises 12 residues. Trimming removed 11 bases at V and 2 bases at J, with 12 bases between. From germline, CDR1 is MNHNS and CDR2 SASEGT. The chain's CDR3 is CAHSDTQETQYF. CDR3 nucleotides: TGTGCCCATTCGGATACACAAGAGACCCAGTACTTC.

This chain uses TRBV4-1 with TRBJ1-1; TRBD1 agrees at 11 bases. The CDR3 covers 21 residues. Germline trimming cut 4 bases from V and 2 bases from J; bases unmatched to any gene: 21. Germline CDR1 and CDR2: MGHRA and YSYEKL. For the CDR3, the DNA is TGCGCCAGCAGCCTCCCTTTCTTCGGCGGGACAGGGGGATACATCAACACTGAAGCTTTCTTT. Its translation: CASSLPFFGGTGGYINTEAFF.